A selection of T cell receptor beta chains follows, all from one sample in a study of CD8 T cells in ankylosing spondylitis. TCRdb itself ran the 5' RACE reads through MiXCR, one entry per CDR3 protein. The sample lists approximately 300,000 distinct CDR3 sequences, 8% seen once, with more than 14% in the top ten. Sequenced sample: blood, either unsorted or a sorted T cell fraction (not recorded which). All receptors derive from a male donor with ankylosing spondylitis. Both conserved end residues are trimmed from each CDR3. Each record gives: CDR3 length, V gene, J gene, clone size, D gene, CDR3 protein. D genes are given only for firm matches. For some rows the clone size is stated as once, few or many, or as a class when expanded; others skip it.

13,TRBV6-5,TRBJ1-4,many,TRBD1,ASSSWDRGLEKLF
13,TRBV27,TRBJ2-5,.,.,ASSRTPRVAETQY
13,TRBV7-3,TRBJ2-7,.,TRBD2,ASSLELASTYEQY
14,TRBV24-1,TRBJ2-5,few,TRBD1,ATSDLQIGGRETQY
12,TRBV7-3,TRBJ2-1,few,TRBD2,ASSPTGTIPEQF
12,TRBV20-1,TRBJ2-7,few,.,SARRGAGSYEQY
11,TRBV20-1,TRBJ2-1,.,.,SAGSGSGNEQF
13,TRBV6-1,TRBJ1-1,.,.,ASSEALDNDRRAF
11,TRBV30,TRBJ2-7,few,.,AWTLRGSYEQY
11,TRBV3-1,TRBJ2-7,.,.,ASSQGTLDEQY
13,TRBV19,TRBJ1-1,many,.,ASSMAAGHYTEAF
13,TRBV20-1,TRBJ2-3,many,.,SARDRDRSTDTQY
13,TRBV2,TRBJ2-7,.,TRBD2,ASRTGTSASYEQY
12,TRBV28,TRBJ2-1,.,.,ASNGQNFGDEQF
12,TRBV6-5,TRBJ2-1,.,.,ASSYPGLDNEQF
11,TRBV29-1,TRBJ1-1,.,TRBD1,SAGMTGPSEAF
12,TRBV14,TRBJ2-1,.,.,ASSQSSDYNEQF
9,TRBV5-6,TRBJ2-1,few,TRBD2,ASSLAGVRF
13,TRBV30,TRBJ2-1,few,TRBD2,AWSVPGGRAREQF
11,TRBV20-1,TRBJ2-2,many,.,SARDRRAGELF
13,TRBV12-3/TRBV12-4,TRBJ2-3,few,.,ASTPGRFGTDTQY
12,TRBV27,TRBJ2-1,many,TRBD2,ASSLVAGGLEQF
12,TRBV9,TRBJ2-1,many,TRBD2,ASTASGTWNEQF
13,TRBV11-2,TRBJ2-1,few,.,ASSRRLQNYNEQF
13,TRBV6-2/TRBV6-3,TRBJ2-5,few,.,ASEGVLGVQETQY
13,TRBV27,TRBJ2-7,.,TRBD1,ASSLRQGEQREQY
11,TRBV10-3,TRBJ1-4,many,.,ATQTATNEKLF